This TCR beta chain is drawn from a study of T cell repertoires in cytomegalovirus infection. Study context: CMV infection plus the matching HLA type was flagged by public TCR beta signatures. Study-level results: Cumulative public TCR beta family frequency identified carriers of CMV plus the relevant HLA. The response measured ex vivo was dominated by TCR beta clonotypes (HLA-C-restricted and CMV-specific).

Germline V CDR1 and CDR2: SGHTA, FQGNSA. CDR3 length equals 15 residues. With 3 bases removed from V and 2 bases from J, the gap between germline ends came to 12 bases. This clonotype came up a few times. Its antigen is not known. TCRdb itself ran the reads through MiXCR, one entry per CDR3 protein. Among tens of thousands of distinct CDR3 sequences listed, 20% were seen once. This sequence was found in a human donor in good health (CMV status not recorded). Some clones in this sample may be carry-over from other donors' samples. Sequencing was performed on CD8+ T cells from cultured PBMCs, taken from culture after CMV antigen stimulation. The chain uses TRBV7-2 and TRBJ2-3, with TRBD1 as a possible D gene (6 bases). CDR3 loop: CASSFMGADTDTQYF. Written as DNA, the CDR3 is TGTGCCAGCAGCTTCATGGGGGCCGACACAGATACGCAGTATTTT. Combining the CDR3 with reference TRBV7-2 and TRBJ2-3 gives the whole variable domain GAGVSQSPSNKVTEKGKDVELRCDPISGHTALYWYRQSLGQGLEFLIYFQGNSAPDKSGLPSDRFSAERTGGSVSTLTIQRTQQEDSAVYLCASSFMGADTDTQYFGPGTRLTVL.